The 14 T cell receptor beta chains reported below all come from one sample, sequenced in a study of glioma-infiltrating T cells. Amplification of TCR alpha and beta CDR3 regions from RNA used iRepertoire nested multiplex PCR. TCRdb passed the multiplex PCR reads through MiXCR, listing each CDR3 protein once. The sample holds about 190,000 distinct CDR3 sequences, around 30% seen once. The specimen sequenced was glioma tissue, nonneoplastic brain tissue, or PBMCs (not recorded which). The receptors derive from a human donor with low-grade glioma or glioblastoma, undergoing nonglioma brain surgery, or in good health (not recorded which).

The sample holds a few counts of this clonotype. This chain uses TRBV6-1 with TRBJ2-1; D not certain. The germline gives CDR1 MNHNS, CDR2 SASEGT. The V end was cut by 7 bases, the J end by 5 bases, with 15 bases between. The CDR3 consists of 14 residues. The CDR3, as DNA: TGTGCCAGCACCCCGGATGGAACCAACAATGAGCAGTTCTTC. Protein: CASTPDGTNNEQFF.

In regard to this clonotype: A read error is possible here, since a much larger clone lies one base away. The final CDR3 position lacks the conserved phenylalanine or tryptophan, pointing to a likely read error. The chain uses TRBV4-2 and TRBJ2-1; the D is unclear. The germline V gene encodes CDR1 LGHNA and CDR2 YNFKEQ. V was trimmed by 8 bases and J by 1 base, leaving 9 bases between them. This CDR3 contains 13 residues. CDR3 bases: TGTGCCAGCCAGCATGGATCCTACAATGAGCAGTTCTTA. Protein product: CASQHGSYNEQFL.

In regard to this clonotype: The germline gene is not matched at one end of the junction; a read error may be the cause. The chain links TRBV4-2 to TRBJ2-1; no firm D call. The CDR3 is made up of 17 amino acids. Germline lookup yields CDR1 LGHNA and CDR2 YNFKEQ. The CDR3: CASSPQAGALSYNERFF. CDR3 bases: TGTGCCAGCAGTCCTCAAGCTGGAGCGCTCTCCTACAATGAGCGGTTCTTC.

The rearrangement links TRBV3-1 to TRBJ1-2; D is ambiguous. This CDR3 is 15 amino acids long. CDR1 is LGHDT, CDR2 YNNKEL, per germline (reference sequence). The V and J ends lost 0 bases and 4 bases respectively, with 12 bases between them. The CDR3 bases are TGTGCCAGCAGCCAAGACCAGGTGGGAGGCTATGGCTACACCTTC. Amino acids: CASSQDQVGGYGYTF.

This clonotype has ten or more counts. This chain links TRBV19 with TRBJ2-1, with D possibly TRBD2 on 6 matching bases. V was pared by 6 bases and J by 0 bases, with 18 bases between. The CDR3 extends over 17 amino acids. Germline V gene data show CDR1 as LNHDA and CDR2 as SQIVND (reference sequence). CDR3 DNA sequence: TGTGCCAGTAGCCTTTCCGGGACTCCAGGCTCCTACAATGAGCAGTTCTTC. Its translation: CASSLSGTPGSYNEQFF.

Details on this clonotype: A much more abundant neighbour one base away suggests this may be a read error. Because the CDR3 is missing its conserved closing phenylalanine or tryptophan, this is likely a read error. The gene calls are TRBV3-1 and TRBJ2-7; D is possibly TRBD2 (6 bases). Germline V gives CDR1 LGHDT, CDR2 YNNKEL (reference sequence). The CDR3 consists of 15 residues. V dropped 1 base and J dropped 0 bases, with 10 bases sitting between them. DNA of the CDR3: TGTGCCAGCAGCCAAGTGGGGGGAGGCTCCTACGAGCAGTACCTC. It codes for CASSQVGGGSYEQYL.

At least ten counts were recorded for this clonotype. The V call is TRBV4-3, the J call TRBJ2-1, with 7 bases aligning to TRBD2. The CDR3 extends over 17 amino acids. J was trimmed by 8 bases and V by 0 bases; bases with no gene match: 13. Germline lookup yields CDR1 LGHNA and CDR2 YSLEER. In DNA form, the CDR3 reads TGCGCCAGCAGCCAAGAATTGGCGGGAGCGGGTATCGATGAGCAGTTCTTC. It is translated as CASSQELAGAGIDEQFF.

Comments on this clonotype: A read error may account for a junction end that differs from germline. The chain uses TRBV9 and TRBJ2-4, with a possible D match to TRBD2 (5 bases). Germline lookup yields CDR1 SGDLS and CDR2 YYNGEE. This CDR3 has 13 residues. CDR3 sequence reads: CASIVSGENIQYF. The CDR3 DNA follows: TGTGCCAGCATCGTATCCGGGGAAAACATTCAGTACTTC.

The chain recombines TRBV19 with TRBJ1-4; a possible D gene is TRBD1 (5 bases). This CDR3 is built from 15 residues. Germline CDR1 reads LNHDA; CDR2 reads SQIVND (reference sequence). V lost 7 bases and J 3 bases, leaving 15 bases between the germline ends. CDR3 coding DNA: TGTGCCAGTAAAGAGGGACTTTCGGCTAATGAAAAACTGTTTTTT. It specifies CASKEGLSANEKLFF.

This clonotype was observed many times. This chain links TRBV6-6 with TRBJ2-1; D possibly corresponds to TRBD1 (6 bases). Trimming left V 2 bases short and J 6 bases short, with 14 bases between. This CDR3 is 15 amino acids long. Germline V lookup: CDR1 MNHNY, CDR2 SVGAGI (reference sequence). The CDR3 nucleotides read TGTGCCAGCAGTTACCAGGGGAGCCTGGGCAATGAGCAGTTCTTC. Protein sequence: CASSYQGSLGNEQFF.

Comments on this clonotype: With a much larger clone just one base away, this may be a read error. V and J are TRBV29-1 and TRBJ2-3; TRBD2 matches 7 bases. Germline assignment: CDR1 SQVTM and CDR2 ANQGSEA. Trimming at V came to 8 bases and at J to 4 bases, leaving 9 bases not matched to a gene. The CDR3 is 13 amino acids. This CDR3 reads CSLMGGGPDTQYF. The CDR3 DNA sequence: TGCAGCCTTATGGGGGGAGGGCCAGATACGCAGTATTTT.

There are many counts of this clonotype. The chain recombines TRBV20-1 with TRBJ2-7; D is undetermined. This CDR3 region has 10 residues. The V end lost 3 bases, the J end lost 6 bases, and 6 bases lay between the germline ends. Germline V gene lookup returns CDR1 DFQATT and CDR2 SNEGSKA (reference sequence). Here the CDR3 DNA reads TGCAGTGCTAGTTCTACCGAGCAGTACTTC. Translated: CSASSTEQYF.

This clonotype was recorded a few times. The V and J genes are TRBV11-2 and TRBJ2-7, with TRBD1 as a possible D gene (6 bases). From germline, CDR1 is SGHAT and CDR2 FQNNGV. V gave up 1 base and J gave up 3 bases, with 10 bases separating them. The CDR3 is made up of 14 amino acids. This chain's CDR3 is CASSLGTGIYEQYF. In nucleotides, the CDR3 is TGTGCCAGCAGCTTAGGTACAGGGATCTACGAGCAGTACTTC.

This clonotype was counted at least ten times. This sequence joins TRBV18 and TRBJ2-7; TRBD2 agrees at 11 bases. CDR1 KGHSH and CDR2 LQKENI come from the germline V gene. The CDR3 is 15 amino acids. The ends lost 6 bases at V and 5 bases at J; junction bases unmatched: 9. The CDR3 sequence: CASSPATSGSHEQYF. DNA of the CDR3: TGTGCCAGCTCCCCGGCAACTAGCGGGAGCCACGAGCAGTACTTC.